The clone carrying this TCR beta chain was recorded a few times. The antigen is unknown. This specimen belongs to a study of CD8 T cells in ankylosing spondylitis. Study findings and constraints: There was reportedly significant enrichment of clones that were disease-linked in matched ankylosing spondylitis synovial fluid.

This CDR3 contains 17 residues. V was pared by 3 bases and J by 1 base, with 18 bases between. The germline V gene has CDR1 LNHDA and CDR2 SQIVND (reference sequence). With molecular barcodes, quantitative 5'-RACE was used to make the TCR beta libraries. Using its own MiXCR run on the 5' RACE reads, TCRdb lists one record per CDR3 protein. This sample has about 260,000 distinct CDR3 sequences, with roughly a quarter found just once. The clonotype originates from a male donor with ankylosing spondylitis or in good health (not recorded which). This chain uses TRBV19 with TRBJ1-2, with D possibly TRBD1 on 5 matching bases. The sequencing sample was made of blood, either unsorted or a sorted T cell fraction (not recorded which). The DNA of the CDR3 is TGTGCCAGTAGTATCCGGGGACTATCCTACCTTAACTATGGCTACACCTTC. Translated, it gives CASSIRGLSYLNYGYTF.